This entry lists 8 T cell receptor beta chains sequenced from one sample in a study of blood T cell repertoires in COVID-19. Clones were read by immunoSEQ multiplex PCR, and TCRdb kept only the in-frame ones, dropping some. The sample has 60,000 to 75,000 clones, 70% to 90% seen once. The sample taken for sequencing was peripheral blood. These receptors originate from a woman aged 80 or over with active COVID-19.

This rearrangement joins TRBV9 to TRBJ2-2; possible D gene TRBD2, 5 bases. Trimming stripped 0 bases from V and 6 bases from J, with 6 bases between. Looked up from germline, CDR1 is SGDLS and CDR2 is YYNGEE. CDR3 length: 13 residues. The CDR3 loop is CASSVAAAGELFF. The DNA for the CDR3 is TGTGCCAGCAGCGTAGCAGCGGCCGGGGAGCTGTTTTTT.

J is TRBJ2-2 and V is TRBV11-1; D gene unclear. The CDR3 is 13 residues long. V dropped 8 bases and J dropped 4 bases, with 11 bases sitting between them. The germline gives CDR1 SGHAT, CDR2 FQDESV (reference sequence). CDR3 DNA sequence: TGTGCCAGCCGCCTCGAGGCCACCGGGGAGCTGTTTTTT. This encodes CASRLEATGELFF.

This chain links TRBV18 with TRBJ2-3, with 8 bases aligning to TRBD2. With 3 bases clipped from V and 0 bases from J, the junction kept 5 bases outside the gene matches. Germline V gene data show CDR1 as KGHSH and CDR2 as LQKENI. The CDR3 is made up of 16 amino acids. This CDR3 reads CASSPLQRGSTDTQYF. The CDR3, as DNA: TGTGCCAGCTCACCTCTCCAGCGGGGGAGCACAGATACGCAGTATTTT.

CDR3 residues: CASSRTSPQTQYF. The CDR3 nucleotides are TGTGCCAGCTCCCGGACTAGCCCCCAGACCCAGTACTTC. The chain has TRBV18 and TRBJ2-5; TRBD2 aligns across 8 bases. The CDR3 has 13 amino acids. Germline CDR1 reads KGHSH; CDR2 reads LQKENI. V shed 6 bases and J 6 bases; nucleotides not matched to a gene: 6.

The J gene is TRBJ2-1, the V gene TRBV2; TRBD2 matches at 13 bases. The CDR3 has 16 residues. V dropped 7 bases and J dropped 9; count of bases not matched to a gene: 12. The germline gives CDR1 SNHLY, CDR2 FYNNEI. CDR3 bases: TGTGCCAGCAAAGCCCTGACTAGCGGGGGGCAGAGTGAGCAGTTCTTC. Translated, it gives CASKALTSGGQSEQFF. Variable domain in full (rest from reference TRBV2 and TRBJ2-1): EPEVTQTPSHQVTQMGQEVILRCVPISNHLYFYWYRQILGQKVEFLVSFYNNEISEKSEIFDDQFSVERPDGSNFTLKIRSTKLEDSAMYFCASKALTSGGQSEQFFGPGTRLTVL.

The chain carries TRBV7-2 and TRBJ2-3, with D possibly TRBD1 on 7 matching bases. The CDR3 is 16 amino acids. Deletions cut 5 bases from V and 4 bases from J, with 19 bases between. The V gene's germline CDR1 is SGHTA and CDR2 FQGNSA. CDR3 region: CASSPGGLAQSDTQYF. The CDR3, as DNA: TGTGCCAGCAGCCCAGGGGGGCTCGCGCAGTCAGATACGCAGTATTTT.

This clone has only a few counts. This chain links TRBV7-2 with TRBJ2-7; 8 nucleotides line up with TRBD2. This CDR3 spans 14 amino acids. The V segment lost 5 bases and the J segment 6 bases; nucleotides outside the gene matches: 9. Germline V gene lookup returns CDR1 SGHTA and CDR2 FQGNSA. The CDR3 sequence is CASSTMGTSPEQYF. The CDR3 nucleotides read TGTGCCAGCAGCACAATGGGGACTAGTCCCGAGCAGTACTTC.

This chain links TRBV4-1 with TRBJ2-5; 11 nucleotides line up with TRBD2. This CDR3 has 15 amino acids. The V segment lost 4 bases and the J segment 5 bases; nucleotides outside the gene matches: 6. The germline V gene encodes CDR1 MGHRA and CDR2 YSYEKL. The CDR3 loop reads CASSPPGTSGETQYF. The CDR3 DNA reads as TGCGCCAGCAGCCCCCCCGGGACTAGCGGCGAGACCCAGTACTTC.